These 7 T cell receptor beta chains came from one sample sequenced in a study of identical twins. TCRdb re-called the 5' RACE reads through MiXCR, storing one row per CDR3 protein. The table shows just under 650,000 distinct CDR3 sequences, with under 8.5% occurring only once. This sample also appeared in a second study, on yellow fever vaccine responses in identical twins.

Sequenced: PBMCs. The receptors shown here come from a woman aged 18-29 years in good health.

This clonotype came up a few times. The gene calls are TRBV6-4 and TRBJ2-1; D may be TRBD2 (5 bases). With 3 bases removed from V and 5 bases from J, the gap between germline ends came to 14 bases. The CDR3 is 15 amino acids. Germline V gives CDR1 MRHNA, CDR2 SNTAGT. CDR3 sequence reads: CASSEHARVNNEQFF. Written as DNA, the CDR3 is TGTGCCAGCAGTGAACACGCGAGGGTGAACAATGAGCAGTTCTTC.

This rearrangement joins TRBV12-3 or TRBV12-4 to TRBJ1-2; tentatively, D is TRBD1 (6 bases). CDR3 length: 13 residues. V lost 6 bases to trimming and J lost 7 bases, with 15 bases between them. The CDR3 sequence is CASRPQGSSGYTF. The CDR3 DNA is TGTGCCAGCAGACCACAGGGATCCTCTGGCTACACCTTC.

This clonotype was counted at least ten times. The CDR3 sequence is CASSPSFAGPQNTEAFF. The CDR3 DNA reads as TGTGCCAGCAGCCCCTCTTTCGCGGGACCGCAGAACACTGAAGCTTTCTTT. The chain uses TRBV28 and TRBJ1-1, with D perhaps TRBD1 (5 bases). V dropped 6 bases and J dropped 1 base, with 21 bases sitting between them. The length of the CDR3 is 17 residues. CDR1 is MDHEN, CDR2 SYDVKM, per germline.

A few counts support this clonotype. This chain joins TRBV29-1 and TRBJ2-7; the D gene is possibly TRBD1 (6 bases). The CDR3 is 13 residues long. Looked up from germline, CDR1 is SQVTM and CDR2 is ANQGSEA. With 3 bases removed from V and 6 bases from J, the gap between germline ends came to 15 bases. The CDR3 coding sequence is TGCAGCGTTGATCAAGGACAGAGCCCCGAGCAGTACTTC. Encoded protein: CSVDQGQSPEQYF.

This clonotype was counted many times. The V call is TRBV20-1, the J call TRBJ2-2, with 13 bases identical to TRBD2. CDR1 and CDR2 from the germline V gene are DFQATT and SNEGSKA (reference sequence). The CDR3 totals 15 residues. V lost 6 bases and J lost 4; bases outside the gene matches: 5. CDR3 bases: TGCAGTGCGTTGGGACTAGCGGGACCCACCGGGGAGCTGTTTTTT. Translating it yields CSALGLAGPTGELFF.

The chain has TRBV5-1 and TRBJ2-1; 11 bases are a match to TRBD1. The CDR3 loop spans 14 amino acids. The germline gives CDR1 SGHRS, CDR2 YFSETQ. The ends lost 4 bases at V and 6 bases at J; junction bases unmatched: 3. In DNA form, the CDR3 reads TGCGCCAGCAGCGCCGGGACAGGGGGCAATGAGCAGTTCTTC. Its translation: CASSAGTGGNEQFF.

The chain uses TRBV4-2 and TRBJ2-2, with TRBD1 matching over 8 bases. The CDR3 consists of 19 residues. Per the germline V gene, CDR1 is LGHNA and CDR2 is YNFKEQ. The ends lost 7 bases at V and 2 bases at J; junction bases unmatched: 18. CDR3 nucleotide sequence: TGTGCCAGCACCACCCCAGGGGGCCCAGCAAGACGTAACACCGGGGAGCTGTTTTTT. Amino acids: CASTTPGGPARRNTGELFF.